This entry features one TCR beta chain sequence. Its antigen remains unknown. This record comes from a study of cytomegalovirus exposure and HLA in healthy donors. Study as a whole: In an earlier analysis, almost 120 million unique TCR beta sequences were found from 150 million to 200 million T cells.

The ends lost 4 bases at V and 4 bases at J; junction bases unmatched: 4. The CDR3 consists of 15 residues. The V gene's germline CDR1 is SGHNT and CDR2 YYREEE (reference sequence). Broader study findings: The majority of TCR sequences were rare, yet some public TCRs appeared in many donors. Being productive about 87% or about 30% of the time was typical of most TCR beta V segments in an earlier analysis. Analysis was performed later, and it showed HLA-associated TCR beta chains to be more clonally expanded than equally common others.

The study ran its PCR with 60 Vbeta and 13 Jbeta primers. Data came from immunoSEQ multiplex PCR; TCRdb stores just in-frame clones and leaves some out. This sample contains about 31,000 clones. V usage is TRBV5-4 and J usage is TRBJ2-1; 11 positions match TRBD2. Sequencing input: PBMCs. This receptor was identified in a female donor in good health and CMV-seronegative. The CDR3: CASSIRLAGYNEQFF. CDR3 nucleotide sequence: TGTGCCAGCAGCATCAGACTAGCGGGGTACAATGAGCAGTTCTTC.